This record looks at one T cell receptor beta chain sequence and its context. Here immunoSEQ multiplex PCR was the method, and the copy in TCRdb shows in-frame clones only, minus some. The profile shows about 310,000 clones, approximately 89% of them singletons. Among Cohort 3 donors, those recovered had two negative PCRs, clearance, or symptom resolution. The CDR3 is made up of 14 amino acids. From germline, CDR1 is MDHEN and CDR2 SYDVKM. Trimming removed 5 bases at V and 5 bases at J, with 10 bases between. The sample comes from a study of blood T cell repertoires in COVID-19. Study in general: COVID-19 samples, acute and convalescent, were from the United States, Italy and Spain. T cells, B-cell-depleted T cells, or PBMCs provided the cDNA or gDNA that served as material.

The genes are TRBV28 and TRBJ1-6, with D tentatively TRBD1 (5 bases). The sequence was obtained from a woman in her forties who had recovered from COVID-19. Input material: PBMCs or T cells enriched from blood (not recorded which). The DNA of the CDR3 is TGTGCCAGCAGTACGACAGTTAATAATTCACCCCTCCACTTT. Amino acid sequence: CASSTTVNNSPLHF.